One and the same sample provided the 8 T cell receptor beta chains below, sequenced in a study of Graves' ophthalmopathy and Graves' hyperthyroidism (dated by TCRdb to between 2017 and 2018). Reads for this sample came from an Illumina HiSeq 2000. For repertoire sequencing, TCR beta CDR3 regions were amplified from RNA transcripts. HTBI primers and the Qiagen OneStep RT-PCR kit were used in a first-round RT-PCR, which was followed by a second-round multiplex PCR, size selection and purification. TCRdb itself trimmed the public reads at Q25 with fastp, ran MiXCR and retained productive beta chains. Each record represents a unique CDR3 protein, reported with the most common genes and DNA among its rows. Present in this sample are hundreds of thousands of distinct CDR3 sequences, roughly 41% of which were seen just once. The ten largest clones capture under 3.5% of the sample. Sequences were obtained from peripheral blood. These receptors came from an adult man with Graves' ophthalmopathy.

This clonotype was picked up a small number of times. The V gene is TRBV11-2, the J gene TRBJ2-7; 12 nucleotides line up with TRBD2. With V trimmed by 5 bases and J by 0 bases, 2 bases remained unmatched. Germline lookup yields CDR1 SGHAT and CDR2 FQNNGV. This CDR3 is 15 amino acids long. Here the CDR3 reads CASSATSGSSYEQYF. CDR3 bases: TGTGCCAGCAGCGCGACTAGCGGGAGCTCCTACGAGCAGTACTTC.

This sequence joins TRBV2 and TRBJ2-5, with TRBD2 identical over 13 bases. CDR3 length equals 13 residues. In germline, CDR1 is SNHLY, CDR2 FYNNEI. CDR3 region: CARGTSGMETQYF. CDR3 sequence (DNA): TGTGCTAGGGGGACTAGCGGGATGGAGACCCAGTACTTC.

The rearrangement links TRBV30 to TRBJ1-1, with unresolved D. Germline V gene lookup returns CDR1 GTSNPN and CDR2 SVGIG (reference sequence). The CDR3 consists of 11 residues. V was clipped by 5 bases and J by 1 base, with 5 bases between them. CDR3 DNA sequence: TGTGCCTGGGGAGGGAACACTGAAGCTTTCTTT. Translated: CAWGGNTEAFF.

The CDR3 reads CASSETRGPPVHGYTF. The CDR3 coding sequence is TGTGCCAGCAGTGAAACTAGGGGACCCCCCGTGCATGGCTACACCTTC. This chain connects TRBV2 to TRBJ1-2; TRBD1 is a possible D gene (5 bases). Trimming removed 2 bases at V and 6 bases at J, with 19 bases between. The CDR3 spans 16 residues. Germline values: CDR1 SNHLY, CDR2 FYNNEI.

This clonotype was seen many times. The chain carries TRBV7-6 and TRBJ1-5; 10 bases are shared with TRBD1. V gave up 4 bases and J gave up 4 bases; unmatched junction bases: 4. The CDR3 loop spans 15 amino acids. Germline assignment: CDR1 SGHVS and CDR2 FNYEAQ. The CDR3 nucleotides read TGTGCCAGCAGCTGGGGACAGGGGATAAATCAGCCCCAGCATTTT. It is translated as CASSWGQGINQPQHF.

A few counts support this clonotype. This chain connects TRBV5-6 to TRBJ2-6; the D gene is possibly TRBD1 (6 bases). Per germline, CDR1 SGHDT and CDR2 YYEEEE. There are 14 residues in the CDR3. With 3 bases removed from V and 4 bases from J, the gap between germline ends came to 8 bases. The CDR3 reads CASSSGTGANVLTF. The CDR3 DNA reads TGTGCCAGCAGCTCCGGGACAGGGGCCAACGTCCTGACTTTC. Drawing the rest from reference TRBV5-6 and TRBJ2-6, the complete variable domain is DAGVTQSPTHLIKTRGQQVTLRCSPKSGHDTVSWYQQALGQGPQFIFQYYEEEERQRGNFPDRFSGHQFPNYSSELNVNALLLGDSALYLCASSSGTGANVLTFGAGSRLTVL.

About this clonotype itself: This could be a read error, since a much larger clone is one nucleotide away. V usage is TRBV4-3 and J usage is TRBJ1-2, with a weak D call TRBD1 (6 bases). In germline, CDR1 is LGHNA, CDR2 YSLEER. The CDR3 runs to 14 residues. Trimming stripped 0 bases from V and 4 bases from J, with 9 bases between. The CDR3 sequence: CASSQEAGVYGYTF. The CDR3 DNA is TGCGCCAGCAGCCAAGAAGCAGGGGTCTATGGCTACACCTTC.

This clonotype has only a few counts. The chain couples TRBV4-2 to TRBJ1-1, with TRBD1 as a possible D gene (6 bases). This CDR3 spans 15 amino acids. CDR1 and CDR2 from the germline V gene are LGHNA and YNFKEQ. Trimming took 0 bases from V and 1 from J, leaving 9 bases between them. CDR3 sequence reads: CASSQEPGQNTEAFF. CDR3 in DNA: TGTGCCAGCAGCCAAGAGCCGGGACAGAACACTGAAGCTTTCTTT.